This TCR beta chain was documented in a study of T cell changes during pregnancy in multiple sclerosis. This CDR3 spans 14 amino acids. Germline V CDR1 and CDR2: SEHNR, FQNEAQ (reference sequence). V shed 5 bases and J shed 6 bases, with 13 bases lying between them. Profiled with immunoSEQ multiplex PCR; TCRdb holds only in-frame clones, not every one. The table shows 99,000 or so clones, with about 93% occurring only once. The sequencing used peripheral blood, collected after pregnancy. This TCR came from a female donor with multiple sclerosis, enrolled in a pregnancy study. This rearrangement joins TRBV7-9 to TRBJ1-4; unclear D gene. CDR3 DNA: TGTGCCAGCAGCCCGCCGGCGGGGTATGAAAAACTGTTTTTT. Translated, it gives CASSPPAGYEKLFF.